Following are 18 T cell receptor beta chains from one sample sequenced in a study of radiation and T cells in renal cell carcinoma. As for time point: blood 4 weeks post-SBRT, at nephrectomy. The treatment denotes: 15 Gy SBRT to primary tumor, nephrectomy 4 weeks later. Sequencing used immunoSEQ multiplex PCR; TCRdb keeps in-frame clones, though not all of them. The data hold 150,000 or so clones, with roughly nine tenths observed a single time. Source: blood, taken from a patient whose treatment included radiotherapy and nephrectomy. The receptors stem from a woman between 45 and 65 years old with renal cell carcinoma.

Worth noting for this clone: Other DNA variants within this sample encode the same CDR3. The rearrangement joins TRBV7-8 to TRBJ1-5, with no clear D. Trimming removed 1 base at V and 1 base at J, with 8 bases between. The germline V gene has CDR1 SGHVS and CDR2 FQNEAQ. The CDR3 is made up of 15 amino acids. The CDR3 nucleotides read TGTGCCAGCAGCTTAGGGGTCCAGAGCAATCAGCCCCAGCATTTT. It specifies CASSLGVQSNQPQHF.

V and J are TRBV10-1 and TRBJ2-1; D not resolved. Germline lookup yields CDR1 WNHNN and CDR2 SYGVQD (reference sequence). V was pared by 6 bases and J by 8 bases, with 11 bases between. There are 12 residues in the CDR3. The CDR3 loop reads CASSKRSDEQFF. The DNA of the CDR3 is TGCGCCAGCAGCAAACGGAGCGATGAGCAGTTCTTC.

The chain uses TRBV4-2 and TRBJ1-2; D is possibly TRBD1 (5 bases). Between the trimmed V and J ends, which lost 0 bases and 4 bases, there was a span of 9 bases. Looked up from germline, CDR1 is LGHNA and CDR2 is YNFKEQ. There are 14 residues in the CDR3. This CDR3 is CASSQDREGYGYTF. CDR3 nucleotide sequence: TGTGCCAGCAGCCAAGACAGGGAGGGCTATGGCTACACCTTC.

The chain uses TRBV6-1 and TRBJ1-5; 7 bases fit TRBD1. The V segment lost 3 bases and the J segment 3 bases; nucleotides outside the gene matches: 11. Germline lookup yields CDR1 MNHNS and CDR2 SASEGT. CDR3 length equals 17 residues. The CDR3 spells CASSELFQTGLNQPQHF. CDR3 sequence (DNA): TGTGCCAGCAGTGAGCTGTTCCAGACAGGGCTCAATCAGCCCCAGCATTTT.

This rearrangement joins TRBV11-3 to TRBJ2-2; a possible D gene is TRBD1 (5 bases). The CDR3 is made up of 15 amino acids. Germline CDR1 SGHNT, CDR2 YENEEA. V lost 4 bases and J lost 8, with 17 bases in between. CDR3 sequence: CASSSKGLQMGELFF. In DNA, the CDR3 is TGTGCCAGCAGCTCCAAGGGGCTACAAATGGGGGAGCTGTTTTTT.

This sequence joins TRBV5-1 and TRBJ1-1, with TRBD1 identical over 9 bases. V shed 0 bases, J shed 6 bases, and the junction held 9 bases outside the gene matches. Germline values: CDR1 SGHRS, CDR2 YFSETQ. This CDR3 comprises 16 residues. DNA for the CDR3: TGCGCCAGCAGCTTGGGGGACAGGGTTTCAGTGGCTGAAGCTTTCTTT. Translation gives CASSLGDRVSVAEAFF.

This chain links TRBV20-1 with TRBJ1-2, with D unclear. With 5 bases removed from V and 2 bases from J, the gap between germline ends came to 6 bases. The CDR3 sequence is 11 residues long. CDR1 DFQATT and CDR2 SNEGSKA come from the germline V gene (reference sequence). CDR3 loop: CSARVNYGYTF. In nucleotides, the CDR3 is TGCAGTGCTCGGGTCAACTATGGCTACACCTTC.

J is TRBJ2-7 and V is TRBV6-1; possibly TRBD1 for D (6 bases). The germline V gene encodes CDR1 MNHNS and CDR2 SASEGT. CDR3 length: 13 residues. Trimming took 1 base from V and 3 from J, leaving 7 bases between them. The CDR3 nucleotides are TGTGCCAGCAGTGAAGTCAGGGGCTACGAGCAGTACTTC. Its protein product is CASSEVRGYEQYF.

V is TRBV19 and J is TRBJ1-2; D perhaps matches TRBD1 (6 bases). Germline V lookup: CDR1 LNHDA, CDR2 SQIVND (reference sequence). CDR3 length: 14 amino acids. V was pared by 1 base and J by 7 bases, with 13 bases between. This chain's CDR3 is CASSIAHRDSGYTF. The CDR3 DNA is TGTGCCAGTAGTATAGCTCACAGGGATTCTGGCTACACCTTC.

CDR3 loop: CASSLAGRSGNTIYF. The CDR3 coding sequence is TGTGCCAGCAGCTTAGCGGGCCGCTCTGGAAACACCATATATTTT. The V and J genes are TRBV5-8 and TRBJ1-3; D gene unclear. Trimming stripped 2 bases from V and 0 bases from J, with 9 bases between. The CDR3 contains 15 residues. Looked up from germline, CDR1 is SGHTS and CDR2 is YDEGEE.

J is TRBJ2-3 and V is TRBV28; D remains unclear. This CDR3 spans 14 amino acids. CDR1 is MDHEN, CDR2 SYDVKM, per germline. Trimming shortened V by 5 bases and J by 1 base, and 10 bases separated the two germline ends. The CDR3, as DNA: TGTGCCAGCAGTCCGCCGTGGGGCACAGATACGCAGTATTTT. Encoded protein: CASSPPWGTDTQYF.

The J gene is TRBJ2-7, the V gene TRBV5-4; D uncertain. Germline CDR1 SGHNT, CDR2 YYREEE (reference sequence). The CDR3 runs to 16 residues. V was clipped by 4 bases and J by 4 bases, with 21 bases between them. The CDR3, as DNA: TGTGCCAGCAGCAAATTGATTTCGTCGATCGGATACGAGCAGTACTTC. Translation gives CASSKLISSIGYEQYF.

This clone was detected only once. The chain employs TRBV19 and TRBJ1-1; 9 nucleotides agree with TRBD1. V was clipped by 7 bases and J by 5 bases; unmatched bases: 11. This CDR3 contains 15 residues. The germline CDR1 and CDR2 sequences are LNHDA and SQIVND (reference sequence). Here the CDR3 DNA reads TGTGCCAGTATTATCCCGGGACAGGGAAGAACTGAAGCTTTCTTT. Protein sequence: CASIIPGQGRTEAFF.

The chain uses TRBV6-1 and TRBJ2-7, with D possibly called TRBD1 or TRBD2 (5 bases each). Germline-derived CDR1 and CDR2 are MNHNS and SASEGT. V lost 6 bases and J lost 1, with 10 bases in between. The CDR3 covers 13 residues. CDR3 protein: CASRDGASYEQYF. DNA of the CDR3: TGTGCCAGCAGAGACGGGGCTTCCTACGAGCAGTACTTC.

This chain joins TRBV7-9 and TRBJ2-1; 9 nucleotides agree with TRBD2. Germline V lookup: CDR1 SEHNR, CDR2 FQNEAQ (reference sequence). V lost 5 bases and J lost 15; bases outside the gene matches: 14. CDR3 length equals 14 residues. The CDR3 loop reads CASSVAAPSGVTFF. CDR3 nucleotides: TGTGCCAGCAGCGTCGCCGCACCTAGCGGGGTAACGTTCTTC.

This clone was picked up one time. V gene TRBV5-5 combines with J gene TRBJ1-6; 9 bases fit TRBD1. The germline gives CDR1 SGHKS, CDR2 YYEKEE (reference sequence). This CDR3 is built from 19 residues. The ends lost 1 base at V and 7 bases at J; junction bases unmatched: 15. This chain's CDR3 is CASSLRQGGTRGTNSPLHF. CDR3 bases: TGTGCCAGCAGCTTGCGACAGGGGGGAACGAGGGGAACAAATTCACCCCTCCACTTT.

The rearrangement links TRBV23-1 to TRBJ1-1, with D maybe TRBD1 (6 bases). TRBV23-1 is an open reading frame whose function is uncertain. Trimming pared 3 bases from V and 0 bases from J, leaving 17 bases between. The CDR3 has 17 amino acids. In nucleotides, the CDR3 is TGCGCCAGCAGTCATCCGACAGGCCCCGCCCTGAACACTGAAGCTTTCTTT. Amino acid sequence: CASSHPTGPALNTEAFF.

The J gene is TRBJ2-7, the V gene TRBV15; D unresolved. The germline V and J ends were trimmed by 4 bases and 4 bases, with 20 bases remaining between them. From germline, CDR1 is LNHNV and CDR2 YYDKDF (reference sequence). The CDR3 is 16 residues long. CDR3 in DNA: TGTGCCACCAGCACATACCCCCGTGGAATGAGGTACGAGCAGTACTTC. Amino acids: CATSTYPRGMRYEQYF.